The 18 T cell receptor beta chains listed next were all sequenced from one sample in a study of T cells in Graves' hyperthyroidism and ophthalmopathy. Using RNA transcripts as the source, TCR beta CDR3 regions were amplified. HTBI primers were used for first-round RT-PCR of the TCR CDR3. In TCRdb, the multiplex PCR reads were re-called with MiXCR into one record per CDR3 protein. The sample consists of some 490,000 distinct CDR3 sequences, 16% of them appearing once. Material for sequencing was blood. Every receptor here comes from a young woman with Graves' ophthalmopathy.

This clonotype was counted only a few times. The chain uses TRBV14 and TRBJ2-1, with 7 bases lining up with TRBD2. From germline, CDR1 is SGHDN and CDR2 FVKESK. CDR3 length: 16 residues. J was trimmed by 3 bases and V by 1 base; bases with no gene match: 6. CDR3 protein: CASSQGRDYLYNEQFF. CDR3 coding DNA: TGTGCCAGCAGCCAAGGCCGGGACTACCTCTACAATGAGCAGTTCTTC.

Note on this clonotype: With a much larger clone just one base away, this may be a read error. As DNA, the CDR3 is TGTGCCAGCATTCCAGAGGGGGCTGATGAGCAGTACTTC. This encodes CASIPEGADEQYF. The chain has TRBV6-2 or TRBV6-3 and TRBJ2-7; 7 bases fit TRBD1. V shed 7 bases and J 7 bases; nucleotides not matched to a gene: 10. This CDR3 is built from 13 residues. The germline CDR1 and CDR2 sequences are MNHEY and SVGEGT.

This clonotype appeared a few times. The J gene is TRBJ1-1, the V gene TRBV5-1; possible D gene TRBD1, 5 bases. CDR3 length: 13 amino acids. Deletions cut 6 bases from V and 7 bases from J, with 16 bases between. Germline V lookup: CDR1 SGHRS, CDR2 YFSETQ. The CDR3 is CASNTDTWDEAFF. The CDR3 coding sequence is TGCGCCAGCAATACGGACACTTGGGATGAAGCTTTCTTT. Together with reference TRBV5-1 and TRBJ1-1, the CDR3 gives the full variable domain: KAGVTQTPRYLIKTRGQQVTLSCSPISGHRSVSWYQQTPGQGLQFLFEYFSETQRNKGNFPGRFSGRQFSNSRSEMNVSTLELGDSALYLCASNTDTWDEAFFGQGTRLTVV.

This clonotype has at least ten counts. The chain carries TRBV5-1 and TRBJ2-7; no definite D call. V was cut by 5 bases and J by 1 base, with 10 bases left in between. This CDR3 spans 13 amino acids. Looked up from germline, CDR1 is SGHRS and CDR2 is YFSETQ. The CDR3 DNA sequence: TGCGCCAGCAGGAGAGACGTGTCCTACGAGCAGTACTTC. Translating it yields CASRRDVSYEQYF.

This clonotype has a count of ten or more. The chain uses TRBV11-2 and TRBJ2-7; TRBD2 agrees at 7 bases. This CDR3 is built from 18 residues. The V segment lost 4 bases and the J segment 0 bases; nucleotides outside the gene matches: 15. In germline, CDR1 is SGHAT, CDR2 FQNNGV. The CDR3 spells CASSSPLGILAASYEQYF. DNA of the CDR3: TGTGCCAGCAGCTCCCCATTAGGGATCCTAGCGGCCTCCTACGAGCAGTACTTC.

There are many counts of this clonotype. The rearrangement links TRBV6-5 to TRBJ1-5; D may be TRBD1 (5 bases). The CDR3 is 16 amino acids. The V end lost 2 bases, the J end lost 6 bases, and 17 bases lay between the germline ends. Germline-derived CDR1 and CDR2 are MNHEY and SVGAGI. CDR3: CASSYGGTGGSQPQHF. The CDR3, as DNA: TGTGCCAGCAGTTACGGAGGGACGGGCGGGAGTCAGCCCCAGCATTTT.

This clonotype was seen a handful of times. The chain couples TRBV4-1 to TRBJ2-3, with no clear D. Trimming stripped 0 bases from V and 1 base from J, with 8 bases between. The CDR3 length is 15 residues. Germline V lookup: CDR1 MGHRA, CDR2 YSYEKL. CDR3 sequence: CASSQDRPRTDTQYF. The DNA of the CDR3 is TGCGCCAGCAGCCAAGATCGACCACGCACAGATACGCAGTATTTT.

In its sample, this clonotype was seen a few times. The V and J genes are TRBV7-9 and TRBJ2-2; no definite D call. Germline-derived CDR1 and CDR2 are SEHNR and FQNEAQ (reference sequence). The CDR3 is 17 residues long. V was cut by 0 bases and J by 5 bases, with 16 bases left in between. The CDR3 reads CASSLARNGRMTGELFF. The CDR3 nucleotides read TGTGCCAGCAGCTTAGCTCGTAACGGCAGGATGACCGGGGAGCTGTTTTTT.

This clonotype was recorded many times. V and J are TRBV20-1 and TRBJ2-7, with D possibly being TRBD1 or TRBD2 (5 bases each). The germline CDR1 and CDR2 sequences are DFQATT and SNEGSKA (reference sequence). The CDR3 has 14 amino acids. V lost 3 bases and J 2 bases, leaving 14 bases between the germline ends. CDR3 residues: CSARVGAETYEQYF. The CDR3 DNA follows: TGCAGTGCTAGGGTCGGGGCGGAAACCTACGAGCAGTACTTC.

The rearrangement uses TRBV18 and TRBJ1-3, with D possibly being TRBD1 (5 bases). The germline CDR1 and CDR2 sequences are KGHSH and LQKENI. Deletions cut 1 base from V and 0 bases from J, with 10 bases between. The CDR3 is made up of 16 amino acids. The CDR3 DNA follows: TGTGCCAGCTCACCACAGGGGCTCCCCTCTGGAAACACCATATATTTT. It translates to CASSPQGLPSGNTIYF.

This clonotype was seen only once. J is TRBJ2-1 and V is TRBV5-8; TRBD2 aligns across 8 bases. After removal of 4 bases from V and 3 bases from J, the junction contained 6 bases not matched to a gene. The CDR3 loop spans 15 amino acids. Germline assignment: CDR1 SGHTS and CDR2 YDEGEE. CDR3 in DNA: TGTGCCAGCAGCACAGGACTAGCCGTCTACAATGAGCAGTTCTTC. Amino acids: CASSTGLAVYNEQFF. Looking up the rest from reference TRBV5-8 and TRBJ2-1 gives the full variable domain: EAGVTQSPTHLIKTRGQQATLRCSPISGHTSVYWYQQALGLGLQFLLWYDEGEERNRGNFPPRFSGRQFPNYSSELNVNALELEDSALYLCASSTGLAVYNEQFFGPGTRLTVL.

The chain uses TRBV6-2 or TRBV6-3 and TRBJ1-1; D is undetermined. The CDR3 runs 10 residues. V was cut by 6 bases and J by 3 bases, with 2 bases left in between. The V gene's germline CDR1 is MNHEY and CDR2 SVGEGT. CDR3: CASSHTEAFF. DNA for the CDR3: TGTGCCAGCAGCCACACTGAAGCTTTCTTT.

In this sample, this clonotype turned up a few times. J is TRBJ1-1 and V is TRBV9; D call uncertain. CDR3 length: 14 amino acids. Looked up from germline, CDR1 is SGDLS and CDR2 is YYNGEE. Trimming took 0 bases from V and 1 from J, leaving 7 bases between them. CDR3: CASSVARENTEAFF. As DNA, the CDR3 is TGTGCCAGCAGCGTAGCAAGGGAGAACACTGAAGCTTTCTTT.

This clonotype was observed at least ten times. The DNA of the CDR3 is TGTGCCAGCAGCCTTGCCGCGACTAGGGCCAATGAGCAGTTCTTC. It encodes CASSLAATRANEQFF. The chain links TRBV12-3 or TRBV12-4 to TRBJ2-1, with D possibly TRBD2 on 6 matching bases. V lost 6 bases to trimming and J lost 6 bases, with 18 bases between them. CDR3 length equals 15 residues.

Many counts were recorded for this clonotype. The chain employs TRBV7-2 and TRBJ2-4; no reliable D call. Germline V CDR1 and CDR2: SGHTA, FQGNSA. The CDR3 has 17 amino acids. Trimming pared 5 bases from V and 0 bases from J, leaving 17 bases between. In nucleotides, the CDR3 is TGTGCCAGCAGCCAAAACGTTCAGCTTCTAGCCAAAAACATTCAGTACTTC. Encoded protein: CASSQNVQLLAKNIQYF. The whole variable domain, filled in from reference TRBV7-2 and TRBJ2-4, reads GAGVSQSPSNKVTEKGKDVELRCDPISGHTALYWYRQSLGQGLEFLIYFQGNSAPDKSGLPSDRFSAERTGGSVSTLTIQRTQQEDSAVYLCASSQNVQLLAKNIQYFGAGTRLSVL.

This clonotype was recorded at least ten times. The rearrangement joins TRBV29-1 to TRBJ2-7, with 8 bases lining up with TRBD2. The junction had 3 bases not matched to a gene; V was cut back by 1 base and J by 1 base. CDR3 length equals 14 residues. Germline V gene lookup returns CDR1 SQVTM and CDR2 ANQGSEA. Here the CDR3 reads CSVEVSGGSYEQYF. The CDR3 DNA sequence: TGCAGCGTTGAAGTGAGCGGGGGTTCCTACGAGCAGTACTTC.

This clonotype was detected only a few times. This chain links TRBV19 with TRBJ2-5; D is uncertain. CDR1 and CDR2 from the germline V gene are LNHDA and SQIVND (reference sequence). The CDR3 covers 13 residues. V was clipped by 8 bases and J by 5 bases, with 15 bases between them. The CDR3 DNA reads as TGTGCCAGTGCGCCGGACCCGAAGGAGACCCAGTACTTC. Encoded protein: CASAPDPKETQYF.

The DNA for the CDR3 is TGTGCCAGCAGTTTAGCGTATCTCTACGAGCAGTACTTC. Translated, it gives CASSLAYLYEQYF. The J gene is TRBJ2-7, the V gene TRBV28; no definite D call. The length of the CDR3 is 13 residues. Germline V gene lookup returns CDR1 MDHEN and CDR2 SYDVKM. V was pared by 2 bases and J by 3 bases, with 8 bases between.